A single sample gave rise to the 27 T cell receptor beta chains below, sequenced in a study of OX40 agonist ivuxolimab in advanced cancers. The table came from immunoSEQ multiplex PCR; TCRdb's copy has only in-frame clones and leaves some out. The data show about 50,000 clones, with more than 70% seen just once and around 2.4% held by the top ten. This specimen was CD4+ or CD8+ T cells sorted from blood, taken in a trial of the OX40 agonist ivuxolimab. The receptors originated from an adult with an advanced solid tumor such as melanoma, head and neck, liver or kidney cancer.

This clone is judged medium-sized. V is TRBV4-3 and J is TRBJ1-1; 10 nucleotides match TRBD1. Germline CDR1 is LGHNA and CDR2 is YSLEER. The CDR3 has 15 residues. The ends lost 3 bases at V and 4 bases at J; junction bases unmatched: 5. The CDR3 loop reads CASSHRQGAGTEAFF. Here the CDR3 DNA reads TGCGCCAGCAGCCACAGACAGGGGGCGGGCACTGAAGCTTTCTTT.

The chain joins TRBV6-6 to TRBJ2-7; TRBD2 is a possible D gene (6 bases). Looked up from germline, CDR1 is MNHNY and CDR2 is SVGAGI (reference sequence). This CDR3 is built from 15 residues. Trimming took 2 bases from V and 2 from J, leaving 13 bases between them. In nucleotides, the CDR3 is TGTGCCAGCAGTTACCGGGGGATAGGGACCTACGAGCAGTACTTC. It codes for CASSYRGIGTYEQYF.

In this sample, this clone turned up once. This chain connects TRBV9 to TRBJ1-4, with D tentatively TRBD1 (6 bases). CDR3 length equals 14 residues. Per the germline V gene, CDR1 is SGDLS and CDR2 is YYNGEE. V lost 4 bases to trimming and J lost 5 bases, with 12 bases between them. The CDR3 sequence: CASSQWGQNEKLFF. As DNA, the CDR3 is TGTGCCAGCAGCCAGTGGGGGCAAAATGAAAAACTGTTTTTT.

CDR3 amino acids: CSVEVQETQYF. CDR3 sequence (DNA): TGCAGCGTTGAAGTCCAAGAGACCCAGTACTTC. The genes are TRBV29-1 and TRBJ2-5, with unresolved D. The V end lost 1 base, the J end lost 1 base, and 1 base lay between the germline ends. Germline CDR1 is SQVTM and CDR2 is ANQGSEA. CDR3 length: 11 residues. Full variable domain (outside the CDR3, taken from reference TRBV29-1 and TRBJ2-5): SAVISQKPSRDICQRGTSLTIQCQVDSQVTMMFWYRQQPGQSLTLIATANQGSEATYESGFVIDKFPISRPNLTFSTLTVSNMSPEDSSIYLCSVEVQETQYFGPGTRLLVL.

This chain joins TRBV7-6 and TRBJ2-1, with D unclear. CDR1 is SGHVS and CDR2 is FNYEAQ in the germline V gene. This CDR3 comprises 10 residues. Trimming removed 8 bases from V and 9 bases from J, with 8 bases in between. As DNA, the CDR3 is TGTGCCAGCTCGGTTCGTGAGCAGTTCTTC. Translated, it gives CASSVREQFF.

This chain connects TRBV11-2 to TRBJ2-5, with 8 positions matching TRBD1. CDR3 length equals 16 residues. J gave up 2 bases and V 5 bases, and 10 bases lay outside the gene matches. Looked up from germline, CDR1 is SGHAT and CDR2 is FQNNGV. CDR3 sequence: CASSQTGARVQETQYF. CDR3 nucleotides: TGTGCCAGCAGCCAGACAGGGGCGAGGGTACAAGAGACCCAGTACTTC.

V is TRBV10-2 and J is TRBJ2-2, with D maybe TRBD1 (5 bases). V was trimmed by 4 bases and J by 4 bases, leaving 7 bases between them. This CDR3 is 13 amino acids long. The germline CDR1 and CDR2 sequences are WSHSY and SAAADI. This CDR3 is CASSVQGTGELFF. For the CDR3, the DNA is TGCGCCAGCAGTGTCCAGGGCACCGGGGAGCTGTTTTTT.

The rearrangement joins TRBV28 to TRBJ1-3; 7 nucleotides agree with TRBD1. With V trimmed by 0 bases and J by 0 bases, 2 bases remained unmatched. This CDR3 region has 16 residues. The germline V gene has CDR1 MDHEN and CDR2 SYDVKM. The CDR3 is CASSLWTGSSGNTIYF. The CDR3 nucleotides read TGTGCCAGCAGTTTATGGACAGGGAGCTCTGGAAACACCATATATTTT.

This chain uses TRBV7-9 with TRBJ2-7, with 8 nucleotides matching TRBD2. The V segment lost 5 bases and the J segment 0 bases; nucleotides outside the gene matches: 3. Germline V gene sequence: CDR1 SEHNR, CDR2 FQNEAQ (reference sequence). The CDR3 is 14 amino acids. The CDR3 DNA follows: TGTGCCAGCAGCCCCGGGGGGGGCTCCTACGAGCAGTACTTC. It is translated as CASSPGGGSYEQYF. The full variable domain, with the rest looked up from reference TRBV7-9 and TRBJ2-7, is DTGVSQNPRHKITKRGQNVTFRCDPISEHNRLYWYRQTLGQGPEFLTYFQNEAQLEKSRLLSDRFSAERPKGSFSTLEIQRTEQGDSAMYLCASSPGGGSYEQYFGPGTRLTVT.

CDR3 nucleotides: TGTGCCAGCTCACTTGAAGGCGACAGATTAAATGAAAAACTGTTTTTT. Its protein product is CASSLEGDRLNEKLFF. J is TRBJ1-4 and V is TRBV18; TRBD1 might be the D (5 bases). Deletions cut 4 bases from V and 5 bases from J, with 17 bases between. This CDR3 spans 16 amino acids. Germline values: CDR1 KGHSH, CDR2 LQKENI. The whole variable domain, remainder taken from reference TRBV18 and TRBJ1-4, is NAGVMQNPRHLVRRRGQEARLRCSPMKGHSHVYWYRQLPEEGLKFMVYLQKENIIDESGMPKERFSAEFPKEGPSILRIQQVVRGDSAAYFCASSLEGDRLNEKLFFGSGTQLSVL.

The chain employs TRBV6-1 and TRBJ1-1; D is uncertain. This CDR3 has 14 amino acids. The V and J ends lost 4 bases and 0 bases respectively, with 9 bases between them. Per the germline V gene, CDR1 is MNHNS and CDR2 is SASEGT. DNA for the CDR3: TGTGCCAGCAGTGTCGGGTACGTGAACACTGAAGCTTTCTTT. It codes for CASSVGYVNTEAFF.

V and J are TRBV5-5 and TRBJ1-2; D possibly corresponds to TRBD1 (5 bases). This CDR3 has 17 residues. Trimming shortened V by 0 bases and J by 4 bases, and 19 bases separated the two germline ends. The germline V gene has CDR1 SGHKS and CDR2 YYEKEE (reference sequence). CDR3 nucleotides: TGTGCCAGCAGCTTGGAGCGGATCGGGGGGAGACTCTATGGCTACACCTTC. This codes for CASSLERIGGRLYGYTF.

This rearrangement joins TRBV7-3 to TRBJ2-2; TRBD1 might be the D (5 bases). V was pared by 5 bases and J by 6 bases, with 13 bases between. The length of the CDR3 is 14 residues. Germline CDR1 is SGHTA and CDR2 is FQGTGA. The CDR3 DNA reads as TGTGCCAGCAGCAACTTCCAGGGCGCCGGGGAGCTGTTTTTT. Protein: CASSNFQGAGELFF.

The J gene is TRBJ2-5, the V gene TRBV5-4, with D perhaps assigned TRBD1 or TRBD2 (5 bases each). Trimming stripped 6 bases from V and 3 bases from J, with 12 bases between. CDR3 length equals 13 residues. CDR1 is SGHNT and CDR2 is YYREEE in the germline V gene (reference sequence). The CDR3 loop reads CASNPGPKETQYF. CDR3 sequence (DNA): TGTGCCAGCAACCCGGGGCCCAAAGAGACCCAGTACTTC.

This clone was seen more than once but under ten times. This sequence joins TRBV2 and TRBJ1-5, with D uncertain. The ends were cut back, 2 bases at V and 6 bases at J, with 8 bases in the middle. The CDR3 sequence is 13 residues long. Germline lookup yields CDR1 SNHLY and CDR2 FYNNEI. CDR3 bases: TGTGCCAGCAGTGAACAAGGCGGTCAGCCCCAGCATTTT. Translation: CASSEQGGQPQHF.

This rearrangement joins TRBV29-1 to TRBJ1-1; D is unclear. V was clipped by 7 bases and J by 5 bases, with 11 bases between them. Germline lookup yields CDR1 SQVTM and CDR2 ANQGSEA. This CDR3 contains 11 residues. The CDR3 DNA reads as TGCAGCGGCCGACATGGAACTGAAGCTTTCTTT. Protein sequence: CSGRHGTEAFF.

This clone appeared a single time. The chain is built from TRBV9 and TRBJ1-5, with 7 positions matching TRBD1. Germline V gene lookup returns CDR1 SGDLS and CDR2 YYNGEE. Unmatched junction bases numbered 3, after V lost 3 bases and J lost 6 bases. The CDR3 extends over 13 amino acids. In nucleotides, the CDR3 is TGTGCCAGCAGCGCGACAGGGTTTCAGCCCCAGCATTTT. It codes for CASSATGFQPQHF.

The rearrangement uses TRBV27 and TRBJ2-4; D is perhaps TRBD1 (6 bases). CDR1 is MNHEY, CDR2 SMNVEV, per germline (reference sequence). V lost 6 bases, J lost 4 bases, and 10 bases lay in between. This CDR3 has 13 residues. CDR3 nucleotide sequence: TGTGCCAGCAGAAATACAGGGAAAAACATTCAGTACTTC. Its protein product is CASRNTGKNIQYF.

This clone was recorded only once. The V and J genes are TRBV5-1 and TRBJ1-2; D ambiguous. V was cut by 2 bases and J by 3 bases, with 17 bases left in between. Looked up from germline, CDR1 is SGHRS and CDR2 is YFSETQ. The CDR3 is 16 amino acids. CDR3 sequence (DNA): TGCGCCAGCAGCTTTCTATCGGGCTCTAAGCACTATGGCTACACCTTC. Amino acid sequence: CASSFLSGSKHYGYTF.

The sample holds a few counts of this clone. The chain joins TRBV6-5 to TRBJ1-2; D gene unclear. Germline CDR1 and CDR2: MNHEY and SVGAGI. Trimming took off 0 bases at V and 8 bases at J, with 10 bases between the two ends. The CDR3 length is 13 residues. CDR3 sequence reads: CASSYSPSGGYTF. In nucleotides, the CDR3 is TGTGCCAGCAGTTACTCCCCGTCCGGGGGCTACACCTTC.

V usage is TRBV27 and J usage is TRBJ2-1, with D possibly being TRBD2 (5 bases). V dropped 5 bases and J dropped 0 bases, with 17 bases sitting between them. The CDR3 is 17 amino acids. In germline, CDR1 is MNHEY, CDR2 SMNVEV (reference sequence). This CDR3 reads CASSPRGSAYSYNEQFF. The CDR3 coding sequence is TGTGCCAGCAGTCCCCGAGGTAGCGCCTACTCCTACAATGAGCAGTTCTTC.

V and J are TRBV4-3 and TRBJ1-2, with a possible D match to TRBD1 (5 bases). The CDR3 runs to 16 residues. Looked up from germline, CDR1 is LGHNA and CDR2 is YSLEER. V was trimmed by 1 base and J by 8 bases, leaving 20 bases between them. The CDR3 DNA follows: TGCGCCAGCAGCCAAGGCACCCTCAGGGAGGTAGAAGGCTACACCTTC. It encodes CASSQGTLREVEGYTF.

This clone was seen more than once but under ten times. The rearrangement links TRBV11-2 to TRBJ1-1; D is unresolved. Between the trimmed V and J ends, which lost 0 bases and 7 bases, there was a span of 12 bases. CDR1 and CDR2 (germline): SGHAT, FQNNGV. The CDR3 is 14 amino acids. CDR3 loop: CASSLDTGVIEAFF. CDR3 nucleotide sequence: TGTGCCAGCAGCTTAGACACGGGCGTGATTGAAGCTTTCTTT.

The V gene is TRBV28, the J gene TRBJ1-5, with D uncertain. The V gene's germline CDR1 is MDHEN and CDR2 SYDVKM. The length of the CDR3 is 14 residues. Deletions cut 5 bases from V and 3 bases from J, with 11 bases between. The CDR3 DNA sequence: TGTGCCAGCAGTGCCACGAAGTACAATCAGCCCCAGCATTTT. Amino acid sequence: CASSATKYNQPQHF.

V gene TRBV5-1 combines with J gene TRBJ2-1; TRBD1 matches at 7 bases. The CDR3 has 16 residues. The V gene end was trimmed by 0 bases and the J gene end by 3 bases; junction bases not matched to a gene: 6. Per germline, CDR1 SGHRS and CDR2 YFSETQ. The CDR3 nucleotides read TGCGCCAGCAGCTTGGAGCCACAGGGGATCTACAATGAGCAGTTCTTC. This translates into CASSLEPQGIYNEQFF.

The chain joins TRBV11-2 to TRBJ2-1, with 7 bases aligning to TRBD1. V shed 6 bases and J 4 bases; nucleotides not matched to a gene: 6. There are 14 residues in the CDR3. Germline values: CDR1 SGHAT, CDR2 FQNNGV. The CDR3 is CASRSRDRYNEQFF. The CDR3 coding sequence is TGTGCCAGCAGGAGCCGGGACAGATACAATGAGCAGTTCTTC.

The chain joins TRBV7-9 to TRBJ2-7, with D perhaps TRBD1 (6 bases). Germline V gives CDR1 SEHNR, CDR2 FQNEAQ (reference sequence). V was clipped by 9 bases and J by 6 bases, with 12 bases between them. The CDR3 is 11 amino acids. CDR3 amino acids: CASGTWFEQYF. In nucleotides, the CDR3 is TGTGCCAGTGGGACATGGTTCGAGCAGTACTTC.